This entry lists 14 T cell receptor beta chains sequenced from one sample in a study of siplizumab effects on memory and regulatory T cells. Profiled with immunoSEQ multiplex PCR; TCRdb holds only in-frame clones, not every one. The sample has 95,000 to 130,000 clones; 90% to 95% are singletons. Material for sequencing was non-Treg CD4+ T cells sorted from blood. These receptors originate from a human donor in good health.

This clone was seen a single time. The rearrangement uses TRBV19 and TRBJ1-1; D gene unclear. Per germline, CDR1 LNHDA and CDR2 SQIVND (reference sequence). V shed 6 bases and J shed 1 base, with 15 bases lying between them. There are 15 residues in the CDR3. CDR3 in amino acids: CASSLPKDGNTEAFF. Written as DNA, the CDR3 is TGTGCCAGTAGCCTACCGAAGGACGGGAACACTGAAGCTTTCTTT. Full variable domain (rest looked up from reference TRBV19 and TRBJ1-1): DGGITQSPKYLFRKEGQNVTLSCEQNLNHDAMYWYRQDPGQGLRLIYYSQIVNDFQKGDIAEGYSVSREKKESFPLTVTSAQKNPTAFYLCASSLPKDGNTEAFFGQGTRLTVV.

The J gene is TRBJ2-3, the V gene TRBV5-1; 9 bases align to TRBD2. Trimming cost V 6 bases and J 0 bases; bases outside gene matches: 2. From germline, CDR1 is SGHRS and CDR2 YFSETQ. The CDR3 runs 14 residues. The CDR3 nucleotides read TGCGCCAGCACCCTAGCGGGGAGCACAGATACGCAGTATTTT. As protein: CASTLAGSTDTQYF. The complete variable domain, with remaining parts taken from reference TRBV5-1 and TRBJ2-3, reads KAGVTQTPRYLIKTRGQQVTLSCSPISGHRSVSWYQQTPGQGLQFLFEYFSETQRNKGNFPGRFSGRQFSNSRSEMNVSTLELGDSALYLCASTLAGSTDTQYFGPGTRLTVL.

The chain combines TRBV5-1 with TRBJ2-5; 8 positions match TRBD1. Losses at the gene ends were 5 bases for V and 4 bases for J; bases not matched to a gene: 10. There are 15 residues in the CDR3. Germline V CDR1 and CDR2: SGHRS, YFSETQ. Written as DNA, the CDR3 is TGCGCCAGCAGTACCCCAGGCGACAGGGGAGAGACCCAGTACTTC. Amino acid sequence: CASSTPGDRGETQYF.

This sequence joins TRBV27 and TRBJ2-2; D is perhaps TRBD1 or TRBD2 (5 bases each). The germline V gene has CDR1 MNHEY and CDR2 SMNVEV (reference sequence). V gave up 5 bases and J gave up 5 bases, with 18 bases separating them. The CDR3 contains 16 residues. CDR3 sequence reads: CASSAYAGTETGELFF. CDR3 nucleotide sequence: TGTGCCAGCAGTGCCTACGCCGGGACGGAGACCGGGGAGCTGTTTTTT.

The rearrangement uses TRBV27 and TRBJ2-5, with 10 bases aligning to TRBD2. There are 15 residues in the CDR3. Per germline, CDR1 MNHEY and CDR2 SMNVEV (reference sequence). The V gene end was trimmed by 3 bases and the J gene end by 5 bases; junction bases not matched to a gene: 6. The CDR3 loop is CASSFSSGRGETQYF. DNA for the CDR3: TGTGCCAGCAGTTTTTCGAGCGGGAGGGGGGAGACCCAGTACTTC.

The rearrangement links TRBV5-4 to TRBJ2-5; TRBD1 is a possible D gene (7 bases). Germline V gene sequence: CDR1 SGHNT, CDR2 YYREEE (reference sequence). Trimming removed 4 bases from V and 7 bases from J, with 11 bases in between. The CDR3 has 12 residues. The CDR3 spells CASSPEGATQYF. Here the CDR3 DNA reads TGTGCCAGCAGCCCGGAGGGGGCGACCCAGTACTTC.

The chain combines TRBV6-6 with TRBJ1-2; 7 bases are a match to TRBD1. The CDR3 is made up of 16 amino acids. Per germline, CDR1 MNHNY and CDR2 SVGAGI (reference sequence). V trimming: 3 bases; J trimming: 7 bases; junction bases outside the gene matches: 14. The chain's CDR3 is CASSYSLMTGWSGYTF. CDR3 DNA sequence: TGTGCCAGCAGTTATTCTCTAATGACAGGGTGGAGTGGCTACACCTTC.

This chain joins TRBV5-1 and TRBJ1-4, with 10 bases aligning to TRBD1. Per germline, CDR1 SGHRS and CDR2 YFSETQ. Trimming took 3 bases from V and 3 from J; bases not matched to a gene: 8. The CDR3 totals 17 residues. CDR3 amino acids: CASSSGTGVKANEKLFF. In nucleotides, the CDR3 is TGCGCCAGCAGCTCCGGGACAGGGGTAAAAGCTAATGAAAAACTGTTTTTT.

The chain joins TRBV10-3 to TRBJ2-5, with D perhaps matching TRBD2 (7 bases). Germline V CDR1 and CDR2: ENHRY, SYGVKD. The germline V and J ends were trimmed by 3 bases and 5 bases, with 13 bases remaining between them. The CDR3 spans 14 residues. CDR3 loop: CAISDWGGRETQYF. CDR3 sequence (DNA): TGTGCCATCAGTGATTGGGGGGGCCGGGAGACCCAGTACTTC.

V usage is TRBV19 and J usage is TRBJ1-3; a possible D gene is TRBD1 (6 bases). The CDR3 length is 16 residues. Trimming removed 1 base at V and 2 bases at J, with 12 bases between. Germline V CDR1 and CDR2: LNHDA, SQIVND (reference sequence). DNA of the CDR3: TGTGCCAGTAGTATAGCGAGGACAGATACTGGAAACACCATATATTTT. Protein sequence: CASSIARTDTGNTIYF.

The J gene is TRBJ1-3, the V gene TRBV7-3; 7 bases align to TRBD1. The trim removed 4 bases at V and 4 bases at J, leaving 4 bases unmatched. Germline assignment: CDR1 SGHTA and CDR2 FQGTGA. The CDR3 is 14 residues long. The CDR3 loop reads CASSSEDRGNTIYF. The DNA for the CDR3 is TGTGCCAGCAGCTCAGAGGACAGGGGAAACACCATATATTTT.

This clone showed up just a few times. The J gene is TRBJ1-6, the V gene TRBV6-5; TRBD1 matches 8 bases. The CDR3 loop spans 13 amino acids. Trimming removed 5 bases from V and 10 bases from J; junction bases left unmatched: 4. Germline V gene lookup returns CDR1 MNHEY and CDR2 SVGAGI. Written as DNA, the CDR3 is TGTGCCAGCAGTGAACAGGGGGGGTCACCCCTCCACTTT. This codes for CASSEQGGSPLHF.

The V call is TRBV10-3, the J call TRBJ1-5; D perhaps matches TRBD1 (5 bases). The germline V gene encodes CDR1 ENHRY and CDR2 SYGVKD. Trimming cost V 6 bases and J 2 bases, with 11 bases left between them. The CDR3 loop spans 14 amino acids. This chain's CDR3 is CAISALGGNQPQHF. CDR3 DNA: TGTGCCATCAGCGCGTTGGGGGGCAATCAGCCCCAGCATTTT.

The chain carries TRBV5-4 and TRBJ1-2, with D unclear. The germline V and J ends were trimmed by 0 bases and 6 bases, with 6 bases remaining between them. The CDR3 covers 12 residues. The germline gives CDR1 SGHNT, CDR2 YYREEE (reference sequence). In DNA form, the CDR3 reads TGTGCCAGCAGCTTGGGACACGATGGCTACACCTTC. It is translated as CASSLGHDGYTF.